A selection of T cell receptor beta chains follows, all from one sample in a study of T cell clonotyping in hematopoietic cell transplantation. The repertoire was sequenced with immunoSEQ multiplex PCR; TCRdb's copy has only in-frame clones and lacks some. Of about 10,000 clones listed, roughly 84% were seen once; the top ten hold about 16%. Material: peripheral blood mononuclear cells, obtained before stem cell transplant. The receptor set was obtained from a woman aged 45-59 years with chronic myeloid leukemia. Some clones in this sample may be carry-over from other donors' samples. The CDR3 runs from the conserved cysteine through the conserved F or W. A D gene is named only where the DNA matches it firmly. Not all rows give a size; the values are once, few, many and, for expanded clones, a class.

D	V	J	size	CDR3	DNA
TRBD2	TRBV11-2	TRBJ2-1	NA	CASSALLLAGGYNEQFF	TGTGCCAGCAGCGCGCTCTTACTAGCGGGAGGTTACAATGAGCAGTTCTTC
TRBD1	TRBV2	TRBJ2-5	few	CASRERQGMGETQYF	TGTGCCAGCAGAGAACGACAGGGGATGGGAGAGACCCAGTACTTC
TRBD1	TRBV4-3	TRBJ2-2	medium-sized	CASSQSQGAPDTGELFF	TGCGCCAGCAGCCAATCTCAGGGGGCGCCGGACACCGGGGAGCTGTTTTTT
NA	TRBV4-1	TRBJ2-7	NA	CASSLSSYEQYF	TGCGCCAGCAGCCTGAGCTCCTACGAGCAGTACTTC
TRBD2	TRBV28	TRBJ2-1	NA	CASSIVTSGRLRYNEQFF	TGTGCCAGCAGCATTGTGACTAGCGGGAGATTAAGGTACAATGAGCAGTTCTTC
NA	TRBV7-2	TRBJ2-7	NA	CASSFNRDPPYEQYF	TGTGCCAGCAGCTTCAACCGGGACCCTCCCTACGAGCAGTACTTC
NA	TRBV28	TRBJ2-7	NA	CASRLPGQAHEQYF	TGTGCCAGCAGACTCCCGGGTCAAGCCCACGAGCAGTACTTC
TRBD2	TRBV29-1	TRBJ2-1	NA	CSVDSGRASSYNEQFF	TGCAGCGTCGATAGCGGGAGAGCGAGCTCCTACAATGAGCAGTTCTTC
NA	TRBV5-1	TRBJ1-5	NA	CASSLGGSSNQPQHF	TGCGCCAGCAGCTTGGGAGGGAGTAGCAATCAGCCCCAGCATTTT
NA	TRBV19	TRBJ2-2	once	CASKGYGLLTGELFF	TGTGCCAGTAAAGGATACGGACTGCTCACCGGGGAGCTGTTTTTT
NA	TRBV4-1	TRBJ2-1	NA	CASSQSTPSYEQFF	TGCGCCAGCAGCCAATCGACCCCCAGCTATGAGCAGTTCTTC
TRBD1	TRBV4-1	TRBJ1-5	once	CASSQDPGQGYQPQHF	TGCGCCAGCAGCCAAGATCCGGGACAGGGCTATCAGCCCCAGCATTTT
NA	TRBV4-1	TRBJ1-2	NA	CASSQDVGGPANYGYTF	TGCGCCAGCAGCCAAGATGTTGGAGGGCCCGCTAACTATGGCTACACCTTC
NA	TRBV6-1	TRBJ2-6	NA	CASGSGANVLTF	TGTGCCAGTGGGTCTGGGGCCAACGTCCTGACTTTC
TRBD1	TRBV19	TRBJ2-4	NA	CASSNTRDRKNIQYF	TGTGCCAGTAGTAACACCCGGGACAGAAAAAACATTCAGTACTTC
TRBD1	TRBV10-3	TRBJ1-2	NA	CAISGTGQLNYGYTF	TGTGCCATCAGTGGGACAGGGCAACTCAACTATGGCTACACCTTC
TRBD1	TRBV28	TRBJ2-3	once	CASSSGRRTGIGVTDTQYF	TGTGCCAGCAGTTCGGGGCGACGGACAGGGATCGGTGTCACAGATACGCAGTATTTT
TRBD2	TRBV27	TRBJ2-1	NA	CASILRSGRAHEQFF	TGTGCCAGCATCCTACGAAGCGGGAGAGCCCATGAGCAGTTCTTC
NA	TRBV28	TRBJ2-3	NA	CASSLQADTQYF	TGTGCCAGCAGTTTACAGGCAGATACGCAGTATTTT
NA	TRBV19	TRBJ2-2	NA	CASRTGVGELFF	TGTGCCAGTAGAACAGGTGTCGGGGAGCTGTTTTTT
NA	TRBV7-8	TRBJ1-5	NA	CASSLGGGSNQPQHF	TGTGCCAGCAGCTTAGGTGGGGGAAGCAATCAGCCCCAGCATTTT
TRBD1	TRBV2	TRBJ1-5	once	CASRSGQGNQPQHF	TGTGCCAGCAGAAGTGGACAGGGAAATCAGCCCCAGCATTTT
NA	TRBV19	TRBJ1-5	NA	CASSITRVGNQPQHF	TGTGCCAGTAGTATAACCAGGGTTGGCAATCAGCCCCAGCATTTT
NA	TRBV28	TRBJ1-2	NA	CASNGFPIYGYTF	TGTGCCAGTAATGGCTTCCCCATCTATGGCTACACCTTC
TRBD1	TRBV6-1	TRBJ2-3	NA	CASTGGQGPTDTQYF	TGTGCCAGCACTGGGGGACAGGGGCCCACAGATACGCAGTATTTT
TRBD1	TRBV6-1	TRBJ2-7	NA	CASSVTGTGLEQYF	TGTGCCAGCAGTGTAACCGGGACAGGACTCGAGCAGTACTTC
NA	TRBV5-4	TRBJ2-3	NA	CANSPTGSTDTQYF	TGTGCCAACTCCCCCACGGGAAGCACAGATACGCAGTATTTT
NA	TRBV28	TRBJ2-2	NA	CASSFDKGLGRGELFF	TGTGCCAGCAGTTTTGATAAGGGACTTGGACGCGGGGAGCTGTTTTTT
TRBD2	TRBV9	TRBJ2-3	NA	CASSVVVGGEPYF	TGTGCCAGCAGCGTGGTTGTTGGGGGGGAGCCGTATTTT
NA	TRBV6-1	TRBJ2-2	NA	CASGESNTGELFF	TGTGCCAGCGGGGAGAGTAACACCGGGGAGCTGTTTTTT
NA	TRBV28	TRBJ2-5	NA	CASMGRGEETQYF	TGTGCCAGCATGGGGCGGGGTGAAGAGACCCAGTACTTC
NA	TRBV27	TRBJ2-2	few	CASSFRQANTGELFF	TGTGCCAGCAGTTTCCGACAGGCGAACACCGGGGAGCTGTTTTTT
NA	TRBV28	TRBJ1-5	NA	CASSLLQAQSNQPQHF	TGTGCCAGCAGTTTACTACAGGCACAAAGCAATCAGCCCCAGCATTTT
NA	TRBV14	TRBJ2-5	NA	CASSQVLETQYF	TGTGCCAGCAGCCAAGTGTTGGAGACCCAGTACTTC
TRBD2	TRBV28	TRBJ2-1	NA	CASSTSVGVSVGEQFF	TGTGCCAGCAGTACTAGCGTCGGAGTGTCGGTCGGTGAGCAGTTCTTC
TRBD2	TRBV25-1	TRBJ2-1	once	CASTTIAGAYNEQFF	TGTGCCAGCACGACTATAGCGGGAGCGTACAATGAGCAGTTCTTC
NA	TRBV6-6	TRBJ2-1	NA	CASTYRAHEQFF	TGTGCCAGCACCTACAGGGCCCATGAGCAGTTCTTC
TRBD1	TRBV6-1	TRBJ1-1	NA	CASIRDSADTEAFF	TGTGCCAGCATCCGGGACAGCGCCGACACTGAAGCTTTCTTT
NA	TRBV4-3	TRBJ1-3	NA	CASSQVPSGNTIYF	TGCGCCAGCAGCCAAGTTCCCTCTGGAAACACCATATATTTT
TRBD1	TRBV27	TRBJ1-4	NA	CASSNRGGAEKLFF	TGTGCCAGCAGCAACAGGGGCGGGGCTGAAAAACTGTTTTTT
NA	TRBV5-6	TRBJ2-3	NA	CASSLVGFSDTQYF	TGTGCCAGCAGCTTGGTTGGGTTTTCAGATACGCAGTATTTT
TRBD2	TRBV7-9	TRBJ2-3	NA	CASSRSGTSADTQYF	TGTGCCAGCAGCAGATCCGGGACTAGCGCAGATACGCAGTATTTT
NA	TRBV27	TRBJ1-4	NA	CASSFGESEKLFF	TGTGCCAGCAGTTTCGGGGAGAGTGAAAAACTGTTTTTT
NA	TRBV19	TRBJ1-4	NA	CASSGQGREKLFF	TGTGCCAGTAGTGGGCAGGGGAGAGAAAAACTGTTTTTT
NA	TRBV28	TRBJ2-2	once	CASILYAGELFF	TGTGCCAGCATCCTTTACGCCGGGGAGCTGTTTTTT
NA	TRBV4-3	TRBJ2-1	NA	CASSQERHFSYNEQFF	TGCGCCAGCAGCCAAGAACGCCATTTCTCCTACAATGAGCAGTTCTTC
NA	TRBV5-1	TRBJ2-2	NA	CASSLEGATGELFF	TGCGCCAGCAGTCTGGAGGGGGCAACCGGGGAGCTGTTTTTT
NA	TRBV19	TRBJ2-1	NA	CASSAIESDYNEQFF	TGTGCCAGTAGTGCCATAGAATCCGACTACAATGAGCAGTTCTTC
TRBD2	TRBV10-2	TRBJ2-5	NA	CASSDFLAGPETQYF	TGCGCCAGCAGTGATTTCCTAGCGGGACCAGAGACCCAGTACTTC
NA	TRBV30	TRBJ1-5	NA	CAWSGGWDQPQHF	TGTGCCTGGAGTGGGGGGTGGGATCAGCCCCAGCATTTT
NA	TRBV6-1	TRBJ2-1	NA	CASTGSSGLEQFF	TGTGCCAGCACAGGGAGTAGCGGTCTTGAGCAGTTCTTC
NA	TRBV21-1	TRBJ1-5	NA	CASSKGEGAQAQPQHF	TGTGCCAGCAGCAAAGGGGAAGGGGCGCAGGCACAGCCCCAGCATTTT
TRBD2	TRBV6-1	TRBJ2-3	NA	CASSDSGSPSLTDTQYF	TGTGCCAGCAGTGATAGCGGGAGTCCCTCCCTTACAGATACGCAGTATTTT
NA	TRBV6-5	TRBJ2-7	NA	CASKKQRGASYEQYF	TGTGCCAGCAAAAAACAGAGGGGGGCCTCCTACGAGCAGTACTTC
NA	TRBV6-6	TRBJ2-1	NA	CASSPPGRYNEQFF	TGTGCCAGCAGCCCCCCGGGACGTTACAATGAGCAGTTCTTC
TRBD1	TRBV25-1	TRBJ2-2	NA	CASSDEGGQVNTGELFF	TGTGCCAGCAGTGACGAGGGGGGACAGGTGAACACCGGGGAGCTGTTTTTT
TRBD2	TRBV5-1	TRBJ2-3	NA	CASSFFPTSGSTDTQYF	TGCGCCAGCAGCTTCTTCCCGACTAGCGGAAGCACAGATACGCAGTATTTT
NA	TRBV30	TRBJ2-7	NA	CAWRDPDRLYEQYF	TGTGCCTGGAGGGATCCGGACAGATTATACGAGCAGTACTTC
TRBD1	TRBV30	TRBJ1-5	NA	CAWSTGESNQPQHF	TGTGCCTGGAGTACAGGGGAATCCAATCAGCCCCAGCATTTT